Listed below are T cell receptor beta chains from one sample, sequenced in a study of response to subunit inactivated influenza vaccine. TCRdb redid the calling of the RT-PCR reads with MiXCR, one entry per CDR3 protein. The sample holds about 480,000 distinct CDR3 sequences, around 25% seen once. The input for sequencing was CD4+ T cells sorted from PBMCs, taken 5 to 6 days after vaccination. The receptor source for this set is a man over 45 who received an inactivated influenza vaccine. Each CDR3 is given with its conserved first and last residue. The order of the fields is D gene, J gene, clone size, V gene, CDR3 DNA, CDR3 protein. A D gene is named only where the DNA matches it firmly. Only some rows state a clone size, as once, few, many or a class for expanded clones.

NA | TRBJ2-3 | NA | TRBV24-1 | TGTGCCACCAGTGCGGGAAGCACAGATACGCAGTATTTT | CATSAGSTDTQYF
TRBD1 | TRBJ1-4 | NA | TRBV7-2 | TGTGCCAGCAGCTTAGGGGGACAGGCCGCGGGTGAAAAACTGTTTTTT | CASSLGGQAAGEKLFF
TRBD1 | TRBJ2-7 | few | TRBV6-2/TRBV6-3 | TGTGCCAGCAGGAAATCGGGACAGCGCGCGTCCGAGCAGTACTTC | CASRKSGQRASEQYF
TRBD2 | TRBJ2-7 | once | TRBV7-2 | TGTGCCAGCAGCCCCACTAGCGGGAGGACCTACGAGCAGTACTTC | CASSPTSGRTYEQYF
NA | TRBJ2-7 | few | TRBV20-1 | TGCAGTGCTAGCAACCCAGCCATTGAGCAGTACTTC | CSASNPAIEQYF
NA | TRBJ2-5 | NA | TRBV12-3/TRBV12-4 | TGTGCCAGCACCCGAGTAACAGTCAAGAACCCCCAGTACTTC | CASTRVTVKNPQYF
NA | TRBJ2-5 | NA | TRBV7-2 | TGTGCCAGCAGCTTAACCCCCCAAGAGACCCAGTACTTC | CASSLTPQETQYF
NA | TRBJ2-7 | NA | TRBV20-1 | TGCAGTGCTAGATGGGTGGAAGGGGTTACATCCTACGAGCAGTACTTC | CSARWVEGVTSYEQYF
NA | TRBJ2-6 | few | TRBV5-6 | TGTGCCAGCAGCTCCCCCCTTGGAGGGATGGCCTCTGGGGCCAACGTCCTGACTTTC | CASSSPLGGMASGANVLTF
NA | TRBJ1-1 | NA | TRBV6-5 | TGTGCCAGCGAGGGATTCGAGGGTGAAGCTTTCTTT | CASEGFEGEAFF
NA | TRBJ2-3 | few | TRBV5-3 | TGTGCCAGAAGCCGACCCGGGTCTCCTCAGTGGGGGACAGATACGCAGTATTTT | CARSRPGSPQWGTDTQYF
NA | TRBJ2-3 | NA | TRBV20-1 | TGCAGTGCTAGATTGCCGGGACGGCGGTTGGATACGCAGTATTTT | CSARLPGRRLDTQYF
TRBD1 | TRBJ2-5 | many | TRBV25-1 | TGTGCCAGCAGTGAGGTCACAGGGGCCCAAGAGACCCAGTACTTC | CASSEVTGAQETQYF
NA | TRBJ2-3 | NA | TRBV7-2 | TGTGCCAGCAGCTTAGGCGGCCTACTCACAGATACGCAGTATTTT | CASSLGGLLTDTQYF
NA | TRBJ2-4 | few | TRBV19 | TGTGCCAGTAGTATTGGCCGCTCAGGAGGAAACATTCAGTACTTC | CASSIGRSGGNIQYF
NA | TRBJ2-2 | few | TRBV5-1 | TGCGCCAGCAGCCTCCGCCTGGACAATTTTCTCCCCGGGGAGCTGTTTTTT | CASSLRLDNFLPGELFF
TRBD2 | TRBJ2-3 | NA | TRBV5-5 | TGTGCCAGCAGCGACACGAAAACTAGCGGGGGACCAGATACGCAGTATTTT | CASSDTKTSGGPDTQYF
TRBD1 | TRBJ1-1 | NA | TRBV29-1 | TGCAGCGTTGAATCCACCCACGCGGACAGGGGGCGAGCTTTCTTT | CSVESTHADRGRAFF
NA | TRBJ2-7 | NA | TRBV20-1 | TGCAGTGCAAAGGTGGCAGCGTTGCCCTACGAGCAGTACTTC | CSAKVAALPYEQYF
TRBD2 | TRBJ2-1 | few | TRBV9 | TGTGCCAGCAGCGTCACTAGCGGGGGCCTTCCTTACAATGAGCAGTTCTTC | CASSVTSGGLPYNEQFF
NA | TRBJ2-7 | few | TRBV6-6 | TGTGCCAGCAGTTACGGGGGAAGCTACGAGCAGTACTTC | CASSYGGSYEQYF
NA | TRBJ2-7 | NA | TRBV29-1 | TGCAGCGTTGAAGTGACTCAGGGGTTTCGCGAGCAGTACTTC | CSVEVTQGFREQYF
TRBD2 | TRBJ2-3 | once | TRBV28 | TGTGCCAGCAGAACCGGGACTAGCGGGAGCTATTTT | CASRTGTSGSYF
NA | TRBJ2-3 | few | TRBV5-1 | TGCGCCAGCAGCTTGGCGGCTAGAGAGGCAGATACGCAGTATTTT | CASSLAAREADTQYF
NA | TRBJ2-3 | many | TRBV10-3 | TGTGCCATCAGTGACCGGGGGGCCGTAGGAGATACGCAGTATTTT | CAISDRGAVGDTQYF
TRBD2 | TRBJ2-7 | many | TRBV11-2 | TGTGCCAGCAGCCGGGGGGGTGGCAGAGCGGGGTCCTCCTACGAGCAGTACTTC | CASSRGGGRAGSSYEQYF
NA | TRBJ2-3 | few | TRBV4-3 | TGCGCCAGCAGCCAAGGGGGTCGTACAGATACGCAGTATTTT | CASSQGGRTDTQYF
NA | TRBJ1-5 | NA | TRBV12-3/TRBV12-4 | TGTGCCAGCAGTTTGGGGGGAAGGGAGCCCCAGCATTTT | CASSLGGREPQHF
NA | TRBJ2-7 | NA | TRBV12-3/TRBV12-4 | TGTGCCAGCAGTTTAGAGGGCGGGGTCGGCGAGCAGTACTTC | CASSLEGGVGEQYF
NA | TRBJ2-7 | NA | TRBV25-1 | TGTGCCAGCAGTGAAGGAGGACGATTCGAGCAGTACTTC | CASSEGGRFEQYF
NA | TRBJ1-2 | few | TRBV19 | TGTGCCAGTAGTACCTATGGGGCAACCTATGGCTACACCTTC | CASSTYGATYGYTF
NA | TRBJ2-5 | NA | TRBV19 | TGTGCCAGTAGTACCTCGTCTTGGGAGACCCAGTACTTC | CASSTSSWETQYF
NA | TRBJ1-6 | NA | TRBV6-1 | TGTGCCAGCAGGTCTTCCGGGACAAGTAATTCACCCCTCCACTTT | CASRSSGTSNSPLHF
TRBD2 | TRBJ2-5 | few | TRBV25-1 | TGTGCCAGCAGTGAACTGCTAGCGGGAGAGACCCAGTACTTC | CASSELLAGETQYF